This T cell receptor (beta chain) was identified during a study of blood T cell repertoires in COVID-19. Looking at the study overall: The United States, Italy and Spain provided the acute and convalescent COVID-19 samples. In each case, the material was cDNA or gDNA derived from T cells, B-cell-depleted T cells, or PBMCs.

TCRdb's copy holds only in-frame clones and misses some; the assay was immunoSEQ multiplex PCR. The table has about 150,000 clones, approximately 83% seen once. This CDR3 spans 13 amino acids. The V segment lost 7 bases and the J segment 4 bases; nucleotides outside the gene matches: 6. Germline V lookup: CDR1 GTSNPN, CDR2 SVGIG (reference sequence). The specimen sequenced was peripheral blood. The sequence came from a woman in her sixties or seventies with acute or convalescent COVID-19. The rearrangement uses TRBV30 and TRBJ1-2; 10 bases line up with TRBD1. CDR3 in amino acids: CASRQGAGYGYTF. The CDR3, as DNA: TGTGCCTCCCGACAGGGGGCTGGCTATGGCTACACCTTC.